This TCR beta chain was retrieved from a study of OX40 agonist ivuxolimab in advanced cancers. Overall study: Head and neck, renal cell, melanoma or hepatocellular carcinoma were the cancers that dose-escalation patients had. Three individuals attained partial responses, comprising one hepatocellular carcinoma case and two cutaneous melanoma cases.

This clone was recorded only once. The antigen remains undetermined. Study-level points and caveats: Averaging showed that CD8+ T cells had more expanded clones than CD4+ did.

Germline values: CDR1 ENHRY, CDR2 SYGVKD. CDR3 length equals 15 residues. With 3 bases removed from V and 7 bases from J, the gap between germline ends came to 16 bases. Only in-frame clones appear in the TCRdb table, and some are missing; sequencing was by immunoSEQ multiplex PCR. This table has 60,000 to 100,000 clones, about nine tenths appearing once. This TCR derives from an adult with an advanced solid tumor such as melanoma, head and neck, liver or kidney cancer. This chain connects TRBV10-3 to TRBJ2-1; D not certain. Sequencing was performed on CD4+ or CD8+ T cells sorted from blood, taken in a trial of the OX40 agonist ivuxolimab. CDR3 sequence reads: CAISETVFLGNEQFF. The DNA for the CDR3 is TGTGCCATCAGTGAAACGGTATTCCTTGGGAATGAGCAGTTCTTC.